The clone carrying this TCR beta chain was recorded a few times. Profiling relied on immunoSEQ multiplex PCR, and the TCRdb table lists in-frame clones only, not all of them. The table includes 200,000 or so clones, roughly 80% detected once. The CDR3 is 14 residues long. Germline V gene lookup returns CDR1 MGHDK and CDR2 SYGVNS. V was clipped by 6 bases and J by 7 bases; unmatched bases: 4. The source of the sample is a study of blood T cell repertoires in COVID-19. Study summary: Material from acute and convalescent COVID-19 was sourced from the United States, Italy and Spain.

The sequence was obtained from a man aged 55-75 years with active or convalescent COVID-19. Input material: peripheral blood. J is TRBJ1-6 and V is TRBV25-1; 9 bases fit TRBD1. CDR3 sequence (DNA): TGTGCCAGCAGGGGACAGGGAGAGAATTCACCCCTCCACTTT. This translates into CASRGQGENSPLHF.